The 17 T cell receptor beta chains below were found in one sample sequenced in a study of T cell repertoires in ileal Crohn's disease. Libraries were prepared by immunoSEQ multiplex PCR; TCRdb keeps only in-frame clonotypes and omits some of them. Of thousands of clones listed, roughly 87% are singletons. Sequenced material: ileal tissue. These receptors all stem from an adult with Crohn's disease.

This clone is classed as large. This chain joins TRBV27 and TRBJ2-1; 8 bases agree with TRBD2. Germline V gene data show CDR1 as MNHEY and CDR2 as SMNVEV (reference sequence). Trimming cost V 2 bases and J 2 bases; bases outside gene matches: 2. The CDR3 consists of 15 residues. The CDR3 sequence: CASSLAGGTYNEQFF. The CDR3 coding sequence is TGTGCCAGCAGTTTAGCGGGGGGCACCTACAATGAGCAGTTCTTC.

The chain uses TRBV28 and TRBJ1-3, with D unresolved. Trimming removed 4 bases from V and 10 bases from J, with 11 bases in between. CDR1 is MDHEN, CDR2 SYDVKM, per germline. The CDR3 has 12 residues. CDR3: CASSSVSWTIYF. CDR3 coding DNA: TGTGCCAGCAGTTCCGTATCGTGGACCATATATTTT.

The chain links TRBV4-2 to TRBJ1-2, with 10 bases that match TRBD1. CDR1 LGHNA and CDR2 YNFKEQ come from the germline V gene. The CDR3 is made up of 16 amino acids. V shed 1 base, J shed 3 bases, and the junction held 5 bases outside the gene matches. CDR3 coding DNA: TGTGCCAGCAGCCAAGGGACAGGGGGAATTGACTATGGCTACACCTTC. Amino acids: CASSQGTGGIDYGYTF.

This clone was recorded a few times. The genes are TRBV7-8 and TRBJ2-3, with 11 nucleotides matching TRBD2. Trimming cost V 3 bases and J 6 bases; bases outside gene matches: 5. The CDR3 is 15 amino acids. CDR1 is SGHVS and CDR2 is FQNEAQ in the germline V gene. As DNA, the CDR3 is TGTGCCAGCAGCTTCTTAGCGGGAGGGCCGGATACGCAGTATTTT. Translated: CASSFLAGGPDTQYF.

The DNA for the CDR3 is TGCGCCAGCAGCCAAGACCCTCGGGGGTATGGCTACACCTTC. Translating gives CASSQDPRGYGYTF. V and J are TRBV4-1 and TRBJ1-2, with D possibly TRBD1 on 5 matching bases. Germline V CDR1 and CDR2: MGHRA, YSYEKL. The CDR3 sequence is 14 residues long. V dropped 0 bases and J dropped 5 bases, with 10 bases sitting between them.

The V and J genes are TRBV5-1 and TRBJ2-1; 7 bases are a match to TRBD1. CDR1 is SGHRS, CDR2 YFSETQ, per germline. Trimming at V came to 5 bases and at J to 5 bases, leaving 7 bases not matched to a gene. This CDR3 is built from 14 residues. Written as DNA, the CDR3 is TGCGCCAGCAGAGTAGGGCAGGGGGACAATGAGCAGTTCTTC. It translates to CASRVGQGDNEQFF.

This chain joins TRBV2 and TRBJ2-7; 9 bases map to TRBD1. The CDR3 is made up of 16 amino acids. Looked up from germline, CDR1 is SNHLY and CDR2 is FYNNEI. V lost 1 base, J lost 3 bases, and 7 bases stayed unmatched. The CDR3 DNA reads as TGTGCCAGCAGTGAAGAGGGGACAGGGCGACGCTACGAGCAGTACTTC. Translating it yields CASSEEGTGRRYEQYF.

The J gene is TRBJ1-2, the V gene TRBV27, with TRBD1 identical over 7 bases. The trim removed 1 base at V and 4 bases at J, leaving 12 bases unmatched. Germline V gene lookup returns CDR1 MNHEY and CDR2 SMNVEV (reference sequence). The CDR3 runs to 17 residues. The CDR3 loop reads CASSLFGTGVIPYGYTF. For the CDR3, the DNA is TGTGCCAGCAGTTTATTCGGAACAGGGGTAATTCCCTATGGCTACACCTTC.

The chain carries TRBV19 and TRBJ2-2, with D maybe TRBD1 (6 bases). This CDR3 comprises 15 residues. Deletions cut 3 bases from V and 4 bases from J, with 12 bases between. The germline V gene has CDR1 LNHDA and CDR2 SQIVND (reference sequence). The CDR3 DNA is TGTGCCAGTAGTATCTTCTCCAGGGGCACCGGGGAGCTGTTTTTT. Protein sequence: CASSIFSRGTGELFF.

This CDR3 reads CASSARTGSYEQYF. In DNA form, the CDR3 reads TGTGCCAGCTCAGCGCGGACAGGGTCCTACGAGCAGTACTTC. This chain uses TRBV18 with TRBJ2-7; 8 bases map to TRBD1. V dropped 5 bases and J dropped 1; count of bases not matched to a gene: 4. This CDR3 spans 14 amino acids. Germline V gene sequence: CDR1 KGHSH, CDR2 LQKENI.

This chain joins TRBV5-1 and TRBJ1-4; TRBD1 matches 8 bases. Germline lookup yields CDR1 SGHRS and CDR2 YFSETQ. Unmatched junction bases numbered 5, after V lost 0 bases and J lost 7 bases. The CDR3 is made up of 15 amino acids. CDR3 residues: CASSLGDRRGEKLFF. The CDR3 DNA is TGCGCCAGCAGCTTGGGGGACAGGAGGGGTGAAAAACTGTTTTTT.

This sequence joins TRBV28 and TRBJ1-4, with TRBD1 matching over 9 bases. Germline CDR1 MDHEN, CDR2 SYDVKM. V trimming: 4 bases; J trimming: 4 bases; junction bases outside the gene matches: 4. The CDR3 is made up of 15 amino acids. Here the CDR3 reads CASSSPGQGNEKLFF. CDR3 nucleotide sequence: TGTGCCAGCAGTTCACCGGGACAGGGTAATGAAAAACTGTTTTTT.

This chain connects TRBV27 to TRBJ2-3; D call uncertain. The CDR3 sequence is 12 residues long. CDR1 and CDR2 from the germline V gene are MNHEY and SMNVEV (reference sequence). Deletions cut 7 bases from V and 1 base from J, with 6 bases between. CDR3 sequence reads: CASTPRTDTQYF. The CDR3 bases are TGTGCCAGCACCCCTCGCACAGATACGCAGTATTTT.

The V gene is TRBV7-9, the J gene TRBJ2-2; 10 bases fit TRBD1. The CDR3 contains 16 residues. The V segment lost 2 bases and the J segment 9 bases; nucleotides outside the gene matches: 9. Germline V gene data show CDR1 as SEHNR and CDR2 as FQNEAQ (reference sequence). CDR3 region: CASSLKGTGEIRELFF. In DNA form, the CDR3 reads TGTGCCAGCAGCTTAAAAGGGACAGGGGAGATAAGGGAGCTGTTTTTT.

This clone was seen just once. The rearrangement joins TRBV11-2 to TRBJ2-1, with 11 nucleotides matching TRBD2. The CDR3 is 17 amino acids. Unmatched junction bases numbered 7, after V lost 2 bases and J lost 4 bases. Germline V lookup: CDR1 SGHAT, CDR2 FQNNGV. The CDR3 coding sequence is TGTGCCAGCAGCTTAACTAGCGGGAGCCTTCGATACAATGAGCAGTTCTTC. Translated, it gives CASSLTSGSLRYNEQFF.

The V gene is TRBV5-5, the J gene TRBJ2-6, with D unresolved. V was pared by 6 bases and J by 1 base, with 5 bases between. The CDR3 totals 13 residues. In germline, CDR1 is SGHKS, CDR2 YYEKEE (reference sequence). The CDR3 DNA sequence: TGTGCCAGCACCTTATCTGGGGCCAACGTCCTGACTTTC. Translated, it gives CASTLSGANVLTF.

This clone was seen more than once but under ten times. V is TRBV27 and J is TRBJ2-3; D call uncertain. V dropped 4 bases and J dropped 10 bases, with 12 bases sitting between them. Per the germline V gene, CDR1 is MNHEY and CDR2 is SMNVEV (reference sequence). CDR3 length: 12 amino acids. The CDR3, as DNA: TGTGCCAGCAGTTCAGCCCCACCGGCGCAGTATTTT. Translation: CASSSAPPAQYF.